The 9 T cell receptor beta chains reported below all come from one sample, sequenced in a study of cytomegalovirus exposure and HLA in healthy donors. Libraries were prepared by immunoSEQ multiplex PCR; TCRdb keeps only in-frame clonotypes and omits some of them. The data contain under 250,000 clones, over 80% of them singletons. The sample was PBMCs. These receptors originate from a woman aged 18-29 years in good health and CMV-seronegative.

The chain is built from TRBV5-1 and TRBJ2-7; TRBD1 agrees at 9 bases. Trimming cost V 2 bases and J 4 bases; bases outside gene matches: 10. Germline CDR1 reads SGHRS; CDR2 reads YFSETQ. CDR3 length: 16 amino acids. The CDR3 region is CASSLGAGQGRYEQYF. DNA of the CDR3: TGCGCCAGCAGCTTAGGTGCGGGACAGGGTCGTTACGAGCAGTACTTC. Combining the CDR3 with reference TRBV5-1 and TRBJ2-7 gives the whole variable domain KAGVTQTPRYLIKTRGQQVTLSCSPISGHRSVSWYQQTPGQGLQFLFEYFSETQRNKGNFPGRFSGRQFSNSRSEMNVSTLELGDSALYLCASSLGAGQGRYEQYFGPGTRLTVT.

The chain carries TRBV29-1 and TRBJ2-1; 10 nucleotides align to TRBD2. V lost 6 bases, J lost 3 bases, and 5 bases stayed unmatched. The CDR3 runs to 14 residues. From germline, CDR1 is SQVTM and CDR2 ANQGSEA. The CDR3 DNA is TGCAGCGTGGCTACTAGCGGGGACTACAATGAGCAGTTCTTC. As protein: CSVATSGDYNEQFF.

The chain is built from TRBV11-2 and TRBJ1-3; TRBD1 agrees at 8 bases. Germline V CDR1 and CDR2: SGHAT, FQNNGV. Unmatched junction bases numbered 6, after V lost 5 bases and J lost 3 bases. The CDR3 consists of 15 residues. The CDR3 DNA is TGTGCCAGCAGCCATCAGGGGGCGCGTGGAAACACCATATATTTT. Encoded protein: CASSHQGARGNTIYF.

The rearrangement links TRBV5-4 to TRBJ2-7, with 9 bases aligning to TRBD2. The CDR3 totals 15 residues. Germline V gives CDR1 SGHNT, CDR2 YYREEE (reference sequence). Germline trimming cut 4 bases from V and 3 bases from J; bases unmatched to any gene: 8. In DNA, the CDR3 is TGTGCCAGCAGCCTTGGGGCTAGCGGGGACTACGAGCAGTACTTC. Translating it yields CASSLGASGDYEQYF.

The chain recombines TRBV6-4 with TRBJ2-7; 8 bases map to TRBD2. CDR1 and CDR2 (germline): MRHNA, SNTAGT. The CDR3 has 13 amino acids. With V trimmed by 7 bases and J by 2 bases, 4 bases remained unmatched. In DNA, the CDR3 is TGTGCCAGCAAAACTAGCGGAACCTACGAGCAGTACTTC. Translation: CASKTSGTYEQYF.

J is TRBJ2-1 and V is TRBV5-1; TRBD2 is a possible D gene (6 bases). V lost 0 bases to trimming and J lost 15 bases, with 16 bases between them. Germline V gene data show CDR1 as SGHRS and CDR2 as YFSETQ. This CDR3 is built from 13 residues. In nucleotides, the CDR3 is TGCGCCAGCAGCTTGGCAATGGGGGACTCCCGGTTCTTC. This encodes CASSLAMGDSRFF.

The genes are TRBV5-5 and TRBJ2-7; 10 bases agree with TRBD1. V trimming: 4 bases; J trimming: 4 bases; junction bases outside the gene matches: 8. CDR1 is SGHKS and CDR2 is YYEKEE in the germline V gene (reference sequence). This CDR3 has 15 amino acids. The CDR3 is CASSPEGTGVYEQYF. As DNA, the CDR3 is TGTGCCAGCAGCCCGGAGGGGACAGGGGTTTACGAGCAGTACTTC. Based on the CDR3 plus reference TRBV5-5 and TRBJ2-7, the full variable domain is DAGVTQSPTHLIKTRGQQVTLRCSPISGHKSVSWYQQVLGQGPQFIFQYYEKEERGRGNFPDRFSARQFPNYSSELNVNALLLGDSALYLCASSPEGTGVYEQYFGPGTRLTVT.

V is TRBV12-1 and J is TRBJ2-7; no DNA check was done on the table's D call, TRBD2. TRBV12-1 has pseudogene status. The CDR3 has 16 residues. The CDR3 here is CASSSPEDERPYEQYF. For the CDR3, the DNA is TGTGCCAGCAGCTCCCCTGAGGATGAGCGTCCCTACGAGCAGTACTTC.

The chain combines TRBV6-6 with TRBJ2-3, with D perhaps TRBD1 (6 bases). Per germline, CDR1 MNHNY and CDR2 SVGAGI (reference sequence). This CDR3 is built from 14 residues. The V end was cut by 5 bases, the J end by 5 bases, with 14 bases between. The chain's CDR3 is CASSDRWGGDTQYF. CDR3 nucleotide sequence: TGTGCCAGCAGTGACAGGTGGGGCGGAGATACGCAGTATTTT.